This section outlines one TCR beta chain sequence together with its context. Antigen: not known. The junction had 4 bases not matched to a gene; V was cut back by 0 bases and J by 1 base. Germline V lookup: CDR1 DFQATT, CDR2 SNEGSKA (reference sequence). This CDR3 is 15 amino acids long. These data are taken from a study of T cells in Graves' hyperthyroidism and ophthalmopathy. Study-level information: Peripheral blood was drawn at first diagnosis, prior to all treatment. Study-wide findings and caveats: Within blood appeared most thyroid clonotypes that had expanded above 0.001.

Newly diagnosed hyperthyroidism patients aged 18 to 65 years had disease lasting under 2 months. The blood sample was taken at first hyperthyroidism diagnosis, before any ophthalmopathy symptoms. TCR beta CDR3 sequences were amplified from RNA transcripts. Initially, a first-round RT-PCR of the TCR CDR3 employed the HTBI primer set. TCRdb reprocessed the multiplex PCR reads via MiXCR and lists one record per CDR3 protein. The data contain around 260,000 distinct CDR3 sequences, about 25% of them seen just once; the ten biggest clones take up around 28%. The sequenced sample consisted of blood. This clonotype originated in a man in his forties with Graves' hyperthyroidism that later progressed to Graves' ophthalmopathy. The chain employs TRBV20-1 and TRBJ2-7, with 9 bases fitting TRBD1. The CDR3 loop is CSARDRDRVSYEQYF. The CDR3 DNA sequence: TGCAGTGCTAGAGACCGGGACAGGGTATCCTACGAGCAGTACTTC.